This section outlines one T cell receptor (beta chain) sequence together with its context. What it recognizes is unknown. The CDR3 is made up of 16 amino acids. The germline V gene has CDR1 LNHDA and CDR2 SQIVND (reference sequence). Trimming pared 4 bases from V and 1 base from J, leaving 16 bases between. The time point here: persistent/refractory GD, antithyroid drugs over 5 years with positive TRAb. There was RNA extracted from PBMCs, and the TCR library was made from it. The data were obtained in a study of regulatory T cells in long-lasting Graves disease. Whole-study findings and limits: Not thyroid tissue but only peripheral blood was studied. Possibly, too few samples lowered accuracy.

Arm-PCR of CDR3 regions and iRepertoire HTBI primers were the basis on which TCR beta libraries were built. Per the original methods: Analysis of the samples identified over 60 TRBV and around 13 TRBJ segments. TCRdb independently ran MiXCR on the multiplex PCR reads; one entry per CDR3 protein. None of the V and J calls come from the authors' own analysis; TCRdb made them. The repertoire holds hundreds of thousands of distinct CDR3 sequences, with around 20% as singletons. Sequences were derived from peripheral blood mononuclear cells (PBMCs), sampled when the disease was refractory, from a patient treated with antithyroid drugs. The clonotype comes from a female donor with Graves disease. J is TRBJ1-1 and V is TRBV19, with D uncertain. Written as DNA, the CDR3 is TGTGCCAGTAGTACAATTAGGCCGTCTTCGAACACTGAAGCTTTCTTT. Translation: CASSTIRPSSNTEAFF.